A single TCR beta chain is shown here with its context. Authors' processing steps: Reference gene primer amplification gave estimated nucleated cell counts. The table came from immunoSEQ multiplex PCR; TCRdb's copy has only in-frame clones and leaves some out. V and J calls and clone size are given by that table; D and trimming were obtained from the DNA. In the table there are approximately 470,000 clones, about nine tenths of which are singletons. This record comes from a study of blood T cell repertoires in COVID-19. Whole-study context: PBMCs, B-cell-depleted T cells, or T cells were the source of the cDNA or gDNA that made up the material.

Trimming stripped 2 bases from V and 6 bases from J, with 12 bases between. This CDR3 is built from 15 residues. The V gene's germline CDR1 is SGHRS and CDR2 YFSETQ. Participants spanned ages about 18 to 100 years and resided in around 25 US areas. Symptom resolution, clearance, or two negative PCRs marked the recovered donors of Cohort 3. Sequencing was done on a sample of PBMCs or T cells enriched from blood (not recorded which). The rearrangement uses TRBV5-1 and TRBJ1-6; no firm D call. The source is a woman between 18 and 29 years old who had recovered from COVID-19. CDR3 coding DNA: TGCGCCAGCAGCTTATACAGTTCTTTTAATTCACCCCTCCACTTT. Protein: CASSLYSSFNSPLHF. The variable domain in full, with the rest retrieved from reference TRBV5-1 and TRBJ1-6, is KAGVTQTPRYLIKTRGQQVTLSCSPISGHRSVSWYQQTPGQGLQFLFEYFSETQRNKGNFPGRFSGRQFSNSRSEMNVSTLELGDSALYLCASSLYSSFNSPLHFGNGTRLTVT.